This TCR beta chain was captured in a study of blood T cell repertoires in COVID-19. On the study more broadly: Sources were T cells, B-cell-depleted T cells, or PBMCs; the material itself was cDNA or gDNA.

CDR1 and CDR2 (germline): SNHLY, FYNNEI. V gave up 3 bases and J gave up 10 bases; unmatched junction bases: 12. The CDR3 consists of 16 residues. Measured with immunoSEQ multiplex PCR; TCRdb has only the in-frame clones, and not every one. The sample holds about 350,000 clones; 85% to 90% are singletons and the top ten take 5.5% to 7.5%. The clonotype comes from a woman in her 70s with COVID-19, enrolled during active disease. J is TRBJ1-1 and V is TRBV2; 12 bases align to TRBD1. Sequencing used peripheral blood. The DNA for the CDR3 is TGTGCCAGCAGTGAGGGACAGGGGGCTTCTAATCAAAGAGCTTTCTTT. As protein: CASSEGQGASNQRAFF.